This T cell receptor beta chain was sequenced during a study of blood T cell repertoires in COVID-19. Study as a whole: COVID-19 samples from acute and convalescent phases originated in the United States, Italy and Spain. PBMCs, B-cell-depleted T cells, or T cells provided the cDNA or gDNA that made up the material.

Participants, about 18 to 90 years old, spanned approximately 26 US areas. The sample holds one count of this clone. Per the study methods: Estimation of nucleated cell counts relied on the amplification of reference gene primers. The protocol was immunoSEQ multiplex PCR, while the TCRdb copy is restricted to in-frame clones and leaves out a portion. That table is the source of V, J and clone size, and D and trimming were worked out from the DNA. Here the sample spans around 200,000 clones, about 82% being singletons. Looked up from germline, CDR1 is LNHDA and CDR2 is SQIVND (reference sequence). The length of the CDR3 is 19 residues. The J segment lost 2 bases and the V segment lost 8 bases, leaving 16 bases of the junction unmatched.

The receptor's source is a man aged 35-49 years with acute COVID-19. Sequencing used PBMCs or T cells enriched from blood (not recorded which). The chain has TRBV19 and TRBJ2-6; 9 nucleotides match TRBD1. The CDR3, as DNA: TGTGCCAGTCGAAAGGCGCAGGGACAGGGCGTAGCTGGGGCCAACGTCCTGACTTTC. As protein: CASRKAQGQGVAGANVLTF.